The T cell receptor (beta chain) described here comes from a study of T cells in Graves' hyperthyroidism and ophthalmopathy. The CDR3 sequence is 15 residues long. CDR1 MNHEY and CDR2 SVGAGI come from the germline V gene. The V gene lost 0 bases and the J gene lost 10 bases, with 16 bases spanning the gap. Newly diagnosed patients aged 18 to 65 had hyperthyroidism of under 2 months' duration. Lactation, pregnancy, other autoimmune disease or uncontrolled infection excluded patients. This clonotype was seen ten or more times. Antigen unknown. Whole-study findings and limits: Most expanded thyroid clonotypes above 0.001 also appeared in blood. For ophthalmopathy, model prediction preceded onset by a median approximately 6 months.

Template material for amplifying TCR beta CDR3 regions consisted of RNA transcripts. HTBI primers drove first-round RT-PCR of the TCR CDR3. TCRdb re-derived calls from the multiplex PCR reads in MiXCR, one entry per CDR3 protein. Of under 350,000 distinct CDR3 sequences in the sample, 13% were seen once. The sequenced sample was blood. The origin of this receptor is a woman under 40 with Graves' hyperthyroidism that later progressed to Graves' ophthalmopathy. The chain carries TRBV6-5 and TRBJ2-1; D is undetermined. For the CDR3, the DNA is TGTGCCAGCAGTTACTCATTTTCCCCTGTAACCGAGCAGTTCTTC. Amino acids: CASSYSFSPVTEQFF.